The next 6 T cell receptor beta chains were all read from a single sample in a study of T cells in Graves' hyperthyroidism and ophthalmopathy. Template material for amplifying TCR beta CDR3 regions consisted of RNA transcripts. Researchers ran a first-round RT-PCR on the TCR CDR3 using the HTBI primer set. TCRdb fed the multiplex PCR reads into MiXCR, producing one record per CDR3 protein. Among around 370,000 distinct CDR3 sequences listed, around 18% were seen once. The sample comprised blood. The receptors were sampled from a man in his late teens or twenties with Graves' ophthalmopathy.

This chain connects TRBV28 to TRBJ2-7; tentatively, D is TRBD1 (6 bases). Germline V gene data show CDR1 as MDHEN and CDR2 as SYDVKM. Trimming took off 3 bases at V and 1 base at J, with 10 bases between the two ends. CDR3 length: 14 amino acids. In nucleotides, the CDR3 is TGTGCCAGCAGTTTCCAGGGGACATCCTACGAGCAGTACTTC. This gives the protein CASSFQGTSYEQYF.

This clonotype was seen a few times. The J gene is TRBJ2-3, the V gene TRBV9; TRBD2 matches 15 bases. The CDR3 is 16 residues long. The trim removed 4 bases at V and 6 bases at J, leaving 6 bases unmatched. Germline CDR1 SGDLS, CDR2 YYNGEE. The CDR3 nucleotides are TGTGCCAGCAGCCCGTGGACTAGCGGGGGGGCGGATACGCAGTATTTT. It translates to CASSPWTSGGADTQYF.

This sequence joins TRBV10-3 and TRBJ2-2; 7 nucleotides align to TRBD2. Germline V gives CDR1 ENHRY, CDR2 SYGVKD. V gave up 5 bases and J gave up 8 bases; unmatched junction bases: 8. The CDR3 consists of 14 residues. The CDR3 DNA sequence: TGTGCCATCAGTCCGTCCAGCGGGATAGGGGAGCTGTTTTTT. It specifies CAISPSSGIGELFF.

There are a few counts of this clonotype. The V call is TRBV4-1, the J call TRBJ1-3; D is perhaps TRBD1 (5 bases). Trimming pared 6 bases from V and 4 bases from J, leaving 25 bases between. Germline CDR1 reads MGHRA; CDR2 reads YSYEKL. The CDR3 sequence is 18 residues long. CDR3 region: CASRQSPPRGLGGNTIYF. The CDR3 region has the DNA TGCGCCAGCAGACAAAGTCCACCCCGGGGACTGGGAGGAAACACCATATATTTT.

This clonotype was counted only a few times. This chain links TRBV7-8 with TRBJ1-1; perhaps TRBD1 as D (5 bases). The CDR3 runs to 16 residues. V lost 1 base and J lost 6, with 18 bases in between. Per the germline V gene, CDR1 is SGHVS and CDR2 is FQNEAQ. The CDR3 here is CASSLGIWPPGSEAFF. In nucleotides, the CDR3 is TGTGCCAGCAGCTTAGGAATTTGGCCCCCAGGGTCTGAAGCTTTCTTT.

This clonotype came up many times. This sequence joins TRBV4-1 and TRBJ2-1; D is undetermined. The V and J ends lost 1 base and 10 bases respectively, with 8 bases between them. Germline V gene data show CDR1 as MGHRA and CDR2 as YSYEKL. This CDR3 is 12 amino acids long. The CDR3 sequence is CASSQGVSEQFF. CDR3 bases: TGCGCCAGCAGCCAAGGCGTGTCCGAGCAGTTCTTC.